In its sample, the clone carrying this T cell receptor (beta chain) was seen a few times. Antigen: not known. The data belong to a study of T cell repertoires in cytomegalovirus infection. Study at large: Both CMV infection and a matching HLA type were indicated by public TCR beta signatures.

TCRdb fed the reads into MiXCR, producing one record per CDR3 protein. Counted here are some 150,000 distinct CDR3 sequences, about a quarter occurring once; the ten biggest clones make up roughly 11%. General study points: HLA-C-restricted TCR beta clonotypes specific for CMV led the ex vivo response. Totalled public TCR beta family frequency picked out people who carried CMV plus the relevant HLA.

The CDR3 contains 15 residues. In germline, CDR1 is MNHEY, CDR2 SVGAGI. The J segment lost 2 bases and the V segment lost 4 bases, leaving 7 bases of the junction unmatched. V and J are TRBV6-5 and TRBJ1-2; 7 bases map to TRBD1. Input material: PBMCs. The origin of this receptor is a human donor in good health (CMV status not recorded). Some clones in this sample may be carry-over from other donors' samples. CDR3 bases: TGTGCCAGCAGTTCCTACAGGGGCAAGAACTATGGCTACACCTTC. Protein sequence: CASSSYRGKNYGYTF.